Below are 6 T cell receptor beta chains sequenced from a single sample in a study of control samples from healthy donors and cancer patients. The table came from immunoSEQ multiplex PCR; TCRdb's copy has only in-frame clones and leaves some out. This table holds over 80,000 clones, around 81% found once. The sequencing sample was made of blood. All receptors come from a man aged 25 to 40 in good health.

The genes are TRBV13 and TRBJ1-6; TRBD1 might be the D (6 bases). There are 15 residues in the CDR3. V gave up 4 bases and J gave up 7 bases, with 14 bases separating them. CDR1 is PRHDT, CDR2 FYEKMQ, per germline (reference sequence). CDR3 coding DNA: TGTGCCAGCAGCTCAAACAGGGTAACCAATTCACCCCTCCACTTT. Its translation: CASSSNRVTNSPLHF.

This sequence joins TRBV7-9 and TRBJ1-1; D gene uncertain. The CDR3 totals 13 residues. V lost 5 bases to trimming and J lost 0 bases, with 7 bases between them. The germline gives CDR1 SEHNR, CDR2 FQNEAQ (reference sequence). The CDR3 sequence: CASSQAMNTEAFF. For the CDR3, the DNA is TGTGCCAGCAGCCAAGCAATGAACACTGAAGCTTTCTTT.

This chain connects TRBV7-2 to TRBJ1-3; D gene uncertain. The CDR3 is 16 amino acids. Germline values: CDR1 SGHTA, CDR2 FQGNSA. V shed 1 base and J shed 0 bases, with 10 bases lying between them. The CDR3 coding sequence is TGTGCCAGCAGCTTAGTCGGCAGGAACTCTGGAAACACCATATATTTT. Translation gives CASSLVGRNSGNTIYF.

This clone was detected only a few times. The gene calls are TRBV27 and TRBJ2-7, with D tentatively TRBD1 (5 bases). The CDR3 has 13 amino acids. In germline, CDR1 is MNHEY, CDR2 SMNVEV (reference sequence). Deletions cut 5 bases from V and 7 bases from J, with 15 bases between. Written as DNA, the CDR3 is TGTGCCAGCAGTCCAACCAGGGTGGGGGAGCAGTACTTC. Translating it yields CASSPTRVGEQYF.

The rearrangement links TRBV19 to TRBJ2-3; TRBD2 agrees at 8 bases. This CDR3 has 16 amino acids. J lost 4 bases, V lost 6 bases, and 12 bases had no gene match. The germline CDR1 and CDR2 sequences are LNHDA and SQIVND (reference sequence). The CDR3 nucleotides read TGTGCCAGTAGCCCTCCGTTCGGGGGGGCATCAGATACGCAGTATTTT. It translates to CASSPPFGGASDTQYF. Full variable domain (rest looked up from reference TRBV19 and TRBJ2-3): DGGITQSPKYLFRKEGQNVTLSCEQNLNHDAMYWYRQDPGQGLRLIYYSQIVNDFQKGDIAEGYSVSREKKESFPLTVTSAQKNPTAFYLCASSPPFGGASDTQYFGPGTRLTVL.

The chain combines TRBV10-2 with TRBJ1-2, with TRBD1 matching over 9 bases. In germline, CDR1 is WSHSY, CDR2 SAAADI. The V and J ends lost 3 bases and 5 bases, in that order; junction bases with no gene match: 13. The CDR3 contains 17 residues. DNA of the CDR3: TGCGCCAGCAGTGAAGGGACAGGGTTTGCCCTTGGGTATGGCTACACCTTC. Encoded protein: CASSEGTGFALGYGYTF.